This T cell receptor (beta chain) stems from a study of blood T cell repertoires in COVID-19. Looking at the study overall: Sample material is recorded as cDNA or gDNA derived from T cells, B-cell-depleted T cells, or PBMCs.

Original methodology: Amplification with reference gene primers provided the estimates of nucleated cell counts. Using immunoSEQ multiplex PCR, the repertoire was profiled, and TCRdb retains in-frame clones only, with some absent. The D gene and trimming were derived from the DNA, and the V and J assignments and clone size from that table. The sample has under 250,000 clones, roughly 83% seen once. J gave up 12 bases and V 4 bases, and 10 bases lay outside the gene matches. This CDR3 region has 13 residues. Germline-derived CDR1 and CDR2 are SGHDT and YYEEEE. The TCR was taken from a man older than 75 with acute or convalescent COVID-19. The chain has TRBV5-6 and TRBJ1-1; the match to TRBD1 covers 9 bases. The sample consisted of peripheral blood. The CDR3 reads CASSATGGVISFF. CDR3 nucleotides: TGTGCCAGCAGCGCAACAGGGGGCGTGATTTCTTTCTTT.